The 21 T cell receptor beta chains given below trace back to one sample, sequenced in a study of PD-1 blockade in classical Hodgkin lymphoma. Repertoires were generated with immunoSEQ multiplex PCR, while TCRdb's copy carries only in-frame clones and drops some. The sample includes roughly 92,000 clones, 80% to 95% of them seen just once. Every single patient, without exception, relapsed after autologous stem cell transplantation, and brentuximab vedotin exposure varied. Sequenced here: peripheral blood mononuclear cells (PBMCs), sampled at baseline. Every receptor here comes from a human donor with classical Hodgkin lymphoma.

The CDR3 DNA reads as TGTGCCAGCAGCGTAGATGGCTACGAGCAGTACTTC. Amino acids: CASSVDGYEQYF. The chain combines TRBV9 with TRBJ2-7; the D is unclear. Trimming shortened V by 0 bases and J by 3 bases, and 4 bases separated the two germline ends. This CDR3 is built from 12 residues. Germline V lookup: CDR1 SGDLS, CDR2 YYNGEE. Drawing the rest from reference TRBV9 and TRBJ2-7, the complete variable domain is DSGVTQTPKHLITATGQRVTLRCSPRSGDLSVYWYQQSLDQGLQFLIQYYNGEERAKGNILERFSAQQFPDLHSELNLSSLELGDSALYFCASSVDGYEQYFGPGTRLTVT.

V gene TRBV28 combines with J gene TRBJ2-7, with a tentative D call TRBD2 (6 bases). CDR1 MDHEN and CDR2 SYDVKM come from the germline V gene. This CDR3 spans 10 amino acids. Trimming left V 8 bases short and J 7 bases short, with 9 bases between. CDR3 in DNA: TGTGCCAGCGGGGCGGGAGAGCAGTACTTC. Amino acids: CASGAGEQYF.

V and J are TRBV4-2 and TRBJ1-1; TRBD1 might be the D (5 bases). The CDR3 extends over 14 amino acids. CDR1 LGHNA and CDR2 YNFKEQ come from the germline V gene. Trimming took 1 base from V and 7 from J, leaving 13 bases between them. CDR3 region: CASSQVQGNNEAFF. Here the CDR3 DNA reads TGTGCCAGCAGCCAAGTTCAGGGAAATAATGAAGCTTTCTTT.

The V and J genes are TRBV25-1 and TRBJ2-7; no definite D call. This CDR3 contains 13 residues. Germline CDR1 reads MGHDK; CDR2 reads SYGVNS. V lost 2 bases and J lost 4, with 9 bases in between. CDR3 residues: CASSEGRVYEQYF. The CDR3 DNA reads TGTGCCAGCAGTGAAGGTCGAGTTTACGAGCAGTACTTC.

This chain uses TRBV12-5 with TRBJ2-7, with a tentative D call TRBD2 (6 bases). This CDR3 is built from 15 residues. Germline V gene data show CDR1 as LGHNT and CDR2 as FRNRAP. Trimming stripped 2 bases from V and 3 bases from J, with 14 bases between. CDR3 bases: TGTGCTAGTGGTTTGAGCGGGCCCAACGACTACGAGCAGTACTTC. It codes for CASGLSGPNDYEQYF.

This clone appeared a single time. CDR3 protein: CASSLIGTGEDEKLFF. In DNA, the CDR3 is TGTGCCAGCAGCTTAATCGGCACAGGGGAGGATGAAAAACTGTTTTTT. This chain uses TRBV7-6 with TRBJ1-4; TRBD1 aligns across 7 bases. This CDR3 is 16 amino acids long. J lost 6 bases, V lost 2 bases, and 9 bases had no gene match. CDR1 SGHVS and CDR2 FNYEAQ come from the germline V gene.

In the case of this clone: The sample carries other DNA sequences with the same CDR3. The chain is built from TRBV28 and TRBJ2-4; D is unclear. The CDR3 contains 15 residues. V was shortened by 4 bases and J by 0 bases, with 10 bases between the two germline ends. CDR1 is MDHEN, CDR2 SYDVKM, per germline. CDR3 region: CASSYGSLAKNIQYF. The CDR3 bases are TGTGCCAGCAGTTACGGTAGCTTAGCCAAAAACATTCAGTACTTC. Combining the CDR3 with reference TRBV28 and TRBJ2-4 gives the whole variable domain DVKVTQSSRYLVKRTGEKVFLECVQDMDHENMFWYRQDPGLGLRLIYFSYDVKMKEKGDIPEGYSVSREKKERFSLILESASTNQTSMYLCASSYGSLAKNIQYFGAGTRLSVL.

The gene calls are TRBV6-1 and TRBJ2-5; D perhaps matches TRBD1 (6 bases). Germline V gives CDR1 MNHNS, CDR2 SASEGT. Trimming took 7 bases from V and 1 from J, leaving 13 bases between them. The CDR3 totals 14 residues. CDR3 bases: TGTGCCAGCACCCGCTCAGGGGTCCAAGAGACCCAGTACTTC. Translation gives CASTRSGVQETQYF.

The chain recombines TRBV7-3 with TRBJ1-1; 7 nucleotides match TRBD1. V lost 5 bases, J lost 1 base, and 4 bases stayed unmatched. Germline V CDR1 and CDR2: SGHTA, FQGTGA. The length of the CDR3 is 14 residues. CDR3 amino acids: CASSHQGGNTEAFF. CDR3 nucleotide sequence: TGTGCCAGCAGCCATCAGGGGGGGAACACTGAAGCTTTCTTT.

This clone was counted between two and nine times. This chain uses TRBV27 with TRBJ2-7, with 13 positions matching TRBD2. The CDR3 length is 17 residues. Germline V gene data show CDR1 as MNHEY and CDR2 as SMNVEV (reference sequence). With V trimmed by 7 bases and J by 2 bases, 11 bases remained unmatched. CDR3 in amino acids: CASIPRPLAGGTYEQYF. The CDR3 DNA reads as TGTGCCAGCATCCCCAGACCACTAGCGGGAGGGACCTACGAGCAGTACTTC.

V and J are TRBV28 and TRBJ2-5, with a tentative D call TRBD2 (6 bases). This CDR3 is built from 14 residues. V dropped 3 bases and J dropped 5 bases, with 13 bases sitting between them. The V gene's germline CDR1 is MDHEN and CDR2 SYDVKM. This chain's CDR3 is CASSFGAGLETQYF. DNA of the CDR3: TGTGCCAGCAGTTTCGGTGCGGGATTGGAGACCCAGTACTTC.

The chain couples TRBV30 to TRBJ1-1, with D unclear. V lost 1 base, J lost 0 bases, and 3 bases lay in between. This CDR3 has 12 amino acids. CDR1 is GTSNPN and CDR2 is SVGIG in the germline V gene (reference sequence). The CDR3 here is CAWSGMNTEAFF. In DNA, the CDR3 is TGTGCCTGGAGTGGGATGAACACTGAAGCTTTCTTT.

This chain connects TRBV11-2 to TRBJ2-3; 8 nucleotides line up with TRBD2. The CDR3 covers 15 residues. Per germline, CDR1 SGHAT and CDR2 FQNNGV. Trimming cost V 4 bases and J 5 bases; bases outside gene matches: 8. The CDR3 loop is CASSSSGGPIDTQYF. CDR3 nucleotides: TGTGCCAGCAGCTCCTCGGGAGGGCCAATAGATACGCAGTATTTT.

This chain connects TRBV27 to TRBJ1-1; D remains ambiguous. This CDR3 spans 13 amino acids. Germline V gives CDR1 MNHEY, CDR2 SMNVEV (reference sequence). V was shortened by 0 bases and J by 7 bases, with 9 bases between the two germline ends. The CDR3 spells CASSLSRQIEAFF. The DNA of the CDR3 is TGTGCCAGCAGTTTATCGAGGCAGATTGAAGCTTTCTTT.

The chain is built from TRBV10-3 and TRBJ2-3; TRBD1 is a possible D gene (6 bases). CDR1 is ENHRY, CDR2 SYGVKD, per germline. This CDR3 is 13 amino acids long. The ends were cut back, 7 bases at V and 0 bases at J, with 8 bases in the middle. The CDR3 is CAIKGHSTDTQYF. CDR3 coding DNA: TGTGCCATCAAGGGACATAGCACAGATACGCAGTATTTT.

V usage is TRBV4-1 and J usage is TRBJ1-1; no firm D call. The V end lost 0 bases, the J end lost 3 bases, and 11 bases lay between the germline ends. This CDR3 spans 15 amino acids. Germline V gene lookup returns CDR1 MGHRA and CDR2 YSYEKL. This CDR3 reads CASSQDEGLYTEAFF. The DNA for the CDR3 is TGCGCCAGCAGCCAAGATGAGGGCTTATACACTGAAGCTTTCTTT.

V is TRBV28 and J is TRBJ2-7, with D possibly being TRBD1 (5 bases). There are 14 residues in the CDR3. Germline V lookup: CDR1 MDHEN, CDR2 SYDVKM. V shed 5 bases and J shed 2 bases, with 13 bases lying between them. The CDR3 loop reads CASSSSGYPYEQYF. The CDR3 region has the DNA TGTGCCAGCAGTAGCTCAGGGTATCCCTACGAGCAGTACTTC.

This clone has a single count. This chain uses TRBV6-5 with TRBJ1-2; tentative D call: TRBD1 (5 bases). The germline CDR1 and CDR2 sequences are MNHEY and SVGAGI. V lost 6 bases, J lost 4 bases, and 12 bases lay in between. This CDR3 has 13 amino acids. The CDR3 nucleotides read TGTGCCAGCAGCGAAGACAGAGGCTATGGCTACACCTTC. Amino acids: CASSEDRGYGYTF.

V usage is TRBV28 and J usage is TRBJ1-1; no firm D call. Per the germline V gene, CDR1 is MDHEN and CDR2 is SYDVKM. This CDR3 has 13 amino acids. V lost 4 bases to trimming and J lost 8 bases, with 14 bases between them. For the CDR3, the DNA is TGTGCCAGCAGTTGGTGGAGTGGCAGAGAAGCTTTCTTT. Protein product: CASSWWSGREAFF.

The chain recombines TRBV28 with TRBJ1-4; 9 nucleotides match TRBD1. V shed 6 bases and J 8 bases; nucleotides not matched to a gene: 4. Germline V CDR1 and CDR2: MDHEN, SYDVKM. This CDR3 region has 13 residues. The CDR3 DNA sequence: TGTGCCAGCAGATACAGGGGGCAAGAAAAACTGTTTTTT. This encodes CASRYRGQEKLFF.

The CDR3 region is CASSAERPMHPGPNQPQHF. CDR3 nucleotide sequence: TGTGCCAGCAGTGCAGAAAGACCTATGCACCCGGGCCCCAATCAGCCCCAGCATTTT. The rearrangement links TRBV2 to TRBJ1-5; D call uncertain. This CDR3 region has 19 residues. Germline CDR1 reads SNHLY; CDR2 reads FYNNEI. Trimming pared 4 bases from V and 3 bases from J, leaving 25 bases between.